This passage covers 5 T cell receptor beta chains from one sample sequenced in a study of blood T cell repertoires in COVID-19. Sequenced by immunoSEQ multiplex PCR; TCRdb stores in-frame clones only, minus some. Of some 350,000 clones in the sample, around 83% are singletons; the top ten hold 3%. Sequenced input: peripheral blood. The source is a man aged 30 to 45 with active or convalescent COVID-19.

The chain combines TRBV19 with TRBJ2-7; TRBD1 agrees at 9 bases. This CDR3 is built from 15 residues. Germline V gene data show CDR1 as LNHDA and CDR2 as SQIVND (reference sequence). J gave up 4 bases and V 1 base, and 5 bases lay outside the gene matches. In DNA, the CDR3 is TGTGCCAGTAGTATAGCAACAGGGGGCAGGTACGAGCAGTACTTC. This translates into CASSIATGGRYEQYF.

DNA for the CDR3: TGTGCCAGCAGCCCCCCTTGGGGCAGGGCGCACTCCTCGAACACCGGGGAGCTGTTTTTT. Protein sequence: CASSPPWGRAHSSNTGELFF. The J gene is TRBJ2-2, the V gene TRBV3-1 (or the pseudogene TRBV3-2); D might be TRBD1 (5 bases). Germline V gives CDR1 LGHDT, CDR2 YNNKEL (reference sequence). V lost 4 bases to trimming and J lost 0 bases, with 24 bases between them. This CDR3 region has 20 residues.

The chain has TRBV9 and TRBJ2-2; TRBD1 matches at 9 bases. Per the germline V gene, CDR1 is SGDLS and CDR2 is YYNGEE. J was trimmed by 10 bases and V by 0 bases; bases with no gene match: 7. The CDR3 is made up of 15 amino acids. The DNA of the CDR3 is TGTGCCAGCAGCGTAGGGGACAGGGCCTCGGCGGAGCTGTTTTTT. This sequence encodes CASSVGDRASAELFF.

The chain couples TRBV11-3 to TRBJ1-6; 7 bases match TRBD1. After removal of 0 bases from V and 7 bases from J, the junction contained 6 bases not matched to a gene. CDR3 length equals 16 residues. Germline assignment: CDR1 SGHNT and CDR2 YENEEA. The CDR3, as DNA: TGTGCCAGCAGCTTAGATACAGCAGGGGGGAATTCACCCCTCCACTTT. The encoded protein is CASSLDTAGGNSPLHF.

The chain combines TRBV28 with TRBJ1-5, with a possible D match to TRBD1 (6 bases). The ends were cut back, 6 bases at V and 1 base at J, with 10 bases in the middle. The germline V gene encodes CDR1 MDHEN and CDR2 SYDVKM. This CDR3 spans 14 amino acids. The chain's CDR3 is CASRLGQSNQPQHF. CDR3 DNA: TGTGCCAGCAGGCTAGGACAGAGCAATCAGCCCCAGCATTTT. Using reference TRBV28 and TRBJ1-5 for the parts outside the CDR3, the full variable domain is DVKVTQSSRYLVKRTGEKVFLECVQDMDHENMFWYRQDPGLGLRLIYFSYDVKMKEKGDIPEGYSVSREKKERFSLILESASTNQTSMYLCASRLGQSNQPQHFGDGTRLSIL.